The 28 T cell receptor beta chains in this list originate from one sample, sequenced in a study of cytomegalovirus exposure and HLA in healthy donors. Amplification used 60 Vbeta primers and 13 Jbeta primers. TCRdb's copy holds only in-frame clones and misses some; the assay was immunoSEQ multiplex PCR. The sample contains tens of thousands of clones, roughly 80% of which appear only once. Sequenced sample: PBMCs. Receptors were obtained from a girl aged 2 to 9 in good health and CMV-seropositive.

In this sample, this clone turned up once. The chain has TRBV20-1 and TRBJ2-5, with 7 bases matching TRBD1. The CDR3 loop spans 11 amino acids. In germline, CDR1 is DFQATT, CDR2 SNEGSKA (reference sequence). Written as DNA, the CDR3 is TGCAGACAAGACAGGGTCGAGACCCAGTACTTC. Amino acid sequence: CRQDRVETQYF.

The V call is TRBV30, the J call TRBJ2-7, with 10 bases that match TRBD2. CDR3 length: 19 amino acids. The ends lost 2 bases at V and 2 bases at J; junction bases unmatched: 18. Germline lookup yields CDR1 GTSNPN and CDR2 SVGIG (reference sequence). As DNA, the CDR3 is TGTGCCTGGAGTAACCCGGGGCTAGCGGGAGTCCTCCCGACCTACGAGCAGTACTTC. This translates into CAWSNPGLAGVLPTYEQYF.

This clone occurred once. In DNA, the CDR3 is TGTGCCAGCAGTAGAATGGGACTAGCGATTACCTACGAGCAGTACTTC. Residues: CASSRMGLAITYEQYF. The chain has TRBV28 and TRBJ2-7; 10 bases fit TRBD2. Trimming took 5 bases from V and 2 from J; bases not matched to a gene: 9. The germline gives CDR1 MDHEN, CDR2 SYDVKM. The CDR3 contains 16 residues.

This rearrangement joins TRBV29-1 to TRBJ1-1, with TRBD1 matching over 7 bases. This CDR3 has 11 amino acids. After removal of 7 bases from V and 6 bases from J, the junction contained 5 bases not matched to a gene. Germline CDR1 reads SQVTM; CDR2 reads ANQGSEA. CDR3 region: CSGITGAEAFF. In DNA form, the CDR3 reads TGCAGCGGTATTACAGGGGCTGAAGCTTTCTTT.

J is TRBJ2-3 and V is TRBV5-1, with D tentatively TRBD1 (6 bases). Trimming stripped 0 bases from V and 7 bases from J, with 12 bases between. Germline CDR1 is SGHRS and CDR2 is YFSETQ. This CDR3 contains 14 residues. The CDR3 spells CASSLGTASNTQYF. Here the CDR3 DNA reads TGCGCCAGCAGCTTGGGGACAGCTTCGAATACGCAGTATTTT.

The V and J genes are TRBV2 and TRBJ1-4, with TRBD1 as a possible D gene (5 bases). Germline V gene data show CDR1 as SNHLY and CDR2 as FYNNEI. The CDR3 sequence is 15 residues long. Trimming cost V 4 bases and J 10 bases, with 19 bases left between them. CDR3 DNA: TGTGCCAGCAGTGGCTTTACGGATTTGGGGGGAAAACTGTTTTTT. This gives the protein CASSGFTDLGGKLFF. The variable domain in full, with the rest retrieved from reference TRBV2 and TRBJ1-4, is EPEVTQTPSHQVTQMGQEVILRCVPISNHLYFYWYRQILGQKVEFLVSFYNNEISEKSEIFDDQFSVERPDGSNFTLKIRSTKLEDSAMYFCASSGFTDLGGKLFFGSGTQLSVL.

The chain carries TRBV7-2 and TRBJ2-3, with 7 positions matching TRBD2. The CDR3 is made up of 17 amino acids. Trimming at V came to 1 base and at J to 6 bases, leaving 13 bases not matched to a gene. The germline gives CDR1 SGHTA, CDR2 FQGNSA. The CDR3, as DNA: TGTGCCAGCAGCTTAGGGGGTGGCGGGAGATTTTTGGATACGCAGTATTTT. Translated: CASSLGGGGRFLDTQYF. Based on the CDR3 plus reference TRBV7-2 and TRBJ2-3, the full variable domain is GAGVSQSPSNKVTEKGKDVELRCDPISGHTALYWYRQSLGQGLEFLIYFQGNSAPDKSGLPSDRFSAERTGGSVSTLTIQRTQQEDSAVYLCASSLGGGGRFLDTQYFGPGTRLTVL.

The chain carries TRBV30 and TRBJ2-3; D is unclear. V was trimmed by 4 bases and J by 6 bases, leaving 8 bases between them. The germline gives CDR1 GTSNPN, CDR2 SVGIG (reference sequence). The CDR3 has 11 residues. DNA of the CDR3: TGTGCCTGGAAGGTGGGCGATACGCAGTATTTT. Protein product: CAWKVGDTQYF.

The rearrangement uses TRBV6-1 and TRBJ1-1, with 8 bases that match TRBD1. CDR1 is MNHNS, CDR2 SASEGT, per germline. CDR3 length: 14 amino acids. After removal of 7 bases from V and 5 bases from J, the junction contained 9 bases not matched to a gene. CDR3 sequence (DNA): TGTGCCAGCACCGACGGGACAGGATGGACTGAAGCTTTCTTT. Its translation: CASTDGTGWTEAFF.

The rearrangement joins TRBV6-1 to TRBJ2-7, with TRBD1 matching over 10 bases. V shed 8 bases, J shed 4 bases, and the junction held 8 bases outside the gene matches. The CDR3 loop spans 14 amino acids. The germline V gene encodes CDR1 MNHNS and CDR2 SASEGT. The CDR3 DNA reads as TGTGCCAGCGTACGACAGGGGGCCGAGTACGAGCAGTACTTC. Translating it yields CASVRQGAEYEQYF.

The J gene is TRBJ1-2, the V gene TRBV4-1; a possible D gene is TRBD1 (5 bases). The V gene's germline CDR1 is MGHRA and CDR2 YSYEKL. CDR3 length: 12 amino acids. The germline V and J ends were trimmed by 4 bases and 11 bases, with 14 bases remaining between them. CDR3 DNA sequence: TGCGCCAGCAGCCCTTTGGGGGGGGTTTACACCTTC. It encodes CASSPLGGVYTF.

The chain uses TRBV5-8 and TRBJ1-5; possible D gene TRBD1, 5 bases. The germline V gene has CDR1 SGHTS and CDR2 YDEGEE. CDR3 size: 15 residues. Trimming left V 0 bases short and J 7 bases short, with 14 bases between. The CDR3 coding sequence is TGTGCCAGCAGCTTGGGGGGGGGAGATGGGCAGCCCCAGCATTTT. It yields the protein CASSLGGGDGQPQHF. The full variable domain, its missing parts supplied by reference TRBV5-8 and TRBJ1-5, is EAGVTQSPTHLIKTRGQQATLRCSPISGHTSVYWYQQALGLGLQFLLWYDEGEERNRGNFPPRFSGRQFPNYSSELNVNALELEDSALYLCASSLGGGDGQPQHFGDGTRLSIL.

This clone was detected a few times. This chain links TRBV7-6 with TRBJ1-1; TRBD1 matches at 7 bases. The CDR3 covers 11 residues. J lost 11 bases, V lost 3 bases, and 3 bases had no gene match. Looked up from germline, CDR1 is SGHVS and CDR2 is FNYEAQ. The CDR3 DNA reads TGTGCCAGCAGCTTGACAGGGAGGGCTTTCTTT. This encodes CASSLTGRAFF.

This rearrangement joins TRBV30 to TRBJ2-3; D is ambiguous. The CDR3 runs to 12 residues. The germline gives CDR1 GTSNPN, CDR2 SVGIG (reference sequence). Trimming took off 5 bases at V and 10 bases at J, with 16 bases between the two ends. CDR3 coding DNA: TGTGCCTGGCGCTATTCTAGATTGGCGCAGTATTTT. Translated: CAWRYSRLAQYF.

This chain links TRBV6-5 with TRBJ1-1; D is undetermined. This CDR3 comprises 11 residues. Trimming took off 5 bases at V and 8 bases at J, with 9 bases between the two ends. CDR1 and CDR2 (germline): MNHEY, SVGAGI. DNA for the CDR3: TGTGCCAGCAGTGAGGGCTTCGAAGCTTTCTTT. It is translated as CASSEGFEAFF.

The rearrangement joins TRBV5-1 to TRBJ2-5, with D tentatively TRBD1 (6 bases). CDR3 length: 15 amino acids. The ends were cut back, 4 bases at V and 5 bases at J, with 18 bases in the middle. CDR1 and CDR2 from the germline V gene are SGHRS and YFSETQ. The CDR3 DNA sequence: TGCGCCAGCAGCATGCGCGGGCAGGGGTTTGAGACCCAGTACTTC. The encoded protein is CASSMRGQGFETQYF.

V is TRBV6-5 and J is TRBJ2-7; 7 bases agree with TRBD1. CDR1 and CDR2 (germline): MNHEY, SVGAGI. The CDR3 is made up of 14 amino acids. Trimming cost V 0 bases and J 6 bases; bases outside gene matches: 5. The CDR3 region has the DNA TGTGCCAGCAGTTACTCCTATGAGGGGGCCGAGCAGTACTTC. Protein sequence: CASSYSYEGAEQYF.

The rearrangement uses TRBV7-6 and TRBJ2-3, with 12 bases fitting TRBD2. Per the germline V gene, CDR1 is SGHVS and CDR2 is FNYEAQ. V trimming: 0 bases; J trimming: 4 bases; junction bases outside the gene matches: 8. The CDR3 consists of 18 residues. The CDR3 DNA sequence: TGTGCCAGCAGCTTAGCGCTTCCTAGCGGGAGGGCCCCAGATACGCAGTATTTT. Amino acid sequence: CASSLALPSGRAPDTQYF.

DNA of the CDR3: TGTGCCAGCAGCGCTTACTCTGGGGCCAACGTCCTGACTTTC. This codes for CASSAYSGANVLTF. J is TRBJ2-6 and V is TRBV9; D unclear. Trimming shortened V by 3 bases and J by 0 bases, and 4 bases separated the two germline ends. The CDR3 runs to 14 residues. Germline lookup yields CDR1 SGDLS and CDR2 YYNGEE.

This chain joins TRBV28 and TRBJ1-4; D is perhaps TRBD1 (5 bases). With 5 bases removed from V and 4 bases from J, the gap between germline ends came to 14 bases. The germline gives CDR1 MDHEN, CDR2 SYDVKM. This CDR3 is 15 amino acids long. The CDR3 DNA sequence: TGTGCCAGCAGTCCTCCATTGGGGCTTAATGAAAAACTGTTTTTT. It specifies CASSPPLGLNEKLFF.

This chain links TRBV29-1 with TRBJ1-1, with TRBD1 identical over 8 bases. V dropped 6 bases and J dropped 2; count of bases not matched to a gene: 2. In germline, CDR1 is SQVTM, CDR2 ANQGSEA. CDR3 length: 12 amino acids. CDR3 residues: CSVGQGNTEAFF. The CDR3 nucleotides are TGCAGCGTCGGACAGGGAAACACTGAAGCTTTCTTT. Supplemented by reference TRBV29-1 and TRBJ1-1, the full variable domain reads SAVISQKPSRDICQRGTSLTIQCQVDSQVTMMFWYRQQPGQSLTLIATANQGSEATYESGFVIDKFPISRPNLTFSTLTVSNMSPEDSSIYLCSVGQGNTEAFFGQGTRLTVV.

The chain joins TRBV6-1 to TRBJ2-3; perhaps TRBD2 as D (6 bases). Per germline, CDR1 MNHNS and CDR2 SASEGT. The CDR3 runs 14 residues. Between the trimmed V and J ends, which lost 6 bases and 2 bases, there was a span of 12 bases. In DNA form, the CDR3 reads TGTGCCAGCAGGGCGGGACCGGACACAGATACGCAGTATTTT. It is translated as CASRAGPDTDTQYF.

The chain employs TRBV18 and TRBJ1-5, with TRBD1 as a possible D gene (6 bases). Trimming took off 5 bases at V and 7 bases at J, with 9 bases between the two ends. Per the germline V gene, CDR1 is KGHSH and CDR2 is LQKENI. The CDR3 length is 12 residues. CDR3 residues: CASSEGGQPQHF. The CDR3 nucleotides are TGTGCCAGCTCAGAGGGGGGGCAGCCCCAGCATTTT.

As for this clone: This sample includes further DNA sequences coding for the same CDR3. The chain joins TRBV4-3 to TRBJ2-3; 9 bases are a match to TRBD1. Germline CDR1 reads LGHNA; CDR2 reads YSLEER. CDR3 length equals 14 residues. V shed 3 bases, J shed 8 bases, and the junction held 6 bases outside the gene matches. CDR3 DNA sequence: TGCGCCAGCAGCCAGGGCGACAGGGGGGGTACGCAGTATTTT. Translating gives CASSQGDRGGTQYF.

This chain uses TRBV30 with TRBJ2-7, with a weak D call TRBD2 (6 bases). With 4 bases removed from V and 7 bases from J, the gap between germline ends came to 23 bases. CDR3 length: 15 amino acids. Germline V gene sequence: CDR1 GTSNPN, CDR2 SVGIG (reference sequence). In DNA, the CDR3 is TGTGCCTGGACCGTCCCCGGGACTCCTCGAGAGGAGCAGTACTTC. This translates into CAWTVPGTPREEQYF.

This chain connects TRBV5-1 to TRBJ2-7, with D tentatively TRBD1 (6 bases). This CDR3 is 14 amino acids long. Germline V gene lookup returns CDR1 SGHRS and CDR2 YFSETQ. V lost 5 bases to trimming and J lost 5 bases, with 17 bases between them. The CDR3 DNA follows: TGCGCCAGCAGGCTGGGGGCAGGAAGGAACGAGCAGTACTTC. Translated, it gives CASRLGAGRNEQYF.

The chain recombines TRBV19 with TRBJ1-1, with D unclear. With 6 bases removed from V and 7 bases from J, the gap between germline ends came to 12 bases. Germline assignment: CDR1 LNHDA and CDR2 SQIVND (reference sequence). The CDR3 extends over 12 amino acids. This CDR3 is CASRAGTYEAFF. CDR3 DNA sequence: TGTGCCAGTAGGGCAGGCACTTATGAAGCTTTCTTT. Complete variable domain (other parts from reference TRBV19 and TRBJ1-1): DGGITQSPKYLFRKEGQNVTLSCEQNLNHDAMYWYRQDPGQGLRLIYYSQIVNDFQKGDIAEGYSVSREKKESFPLTVTSAQKNPTAFYLCASRAGTYEAFFGQGTRLTVV.

The chain couples TRBV9 to TRBJ2-7, with 7 nucleotides matching TRBD2. In germline, CDR1 is SGDLS, CDR2 YYNGEE. The CDR3 is made up of 14 amino acids. The V gene end was trimmed by 2 bases and the J gene end by 4 bases; junction bases not matched to a gene: 6. CDR3 residues: CASSVSGAGYEQYF. The CDR3, as DNA: TGTGCCAGCAGCGTCAGCGGGGCCGGGTACGAGCAGTACTTC.